Following are 32 T cell receptor beta chains from one sample sequenced in a study of patients and donors after allogeneic stem cell transplantation. TCRdb re-analysed the RT-PCR reads in MiXCR, keeping a single row per CDR3 protein. The table includes about a million distinct CDR3 sequences, approximately 18% detected once. Material for sequencing was blood, either unsorted or a sorted T cell fraction (not recorded which). The receptors stem from a human donor who was either an allogeneic HSCT recipient or a stem cell or donor lymphocyte infusion donor (not recorded which). It is not recorded whose cells these are; they may come from a transplant donor.

This clonotype has only a few counts. This chain uses TRBV11-2 with TRBJ1-5, with D tentatively TRBD1 (5 bases). The V gene lost 1 base and the J gene lost 7 bases, with 14 bases spanning the gap. The CDR3 spans 15 residues. CDR1 is SGHAT, CDR2 FQNNGV, per germline. CDR3 nucleotides: TGTGCCAGCAGCTTAGGGGCAGGGAGGATGCAGCCCCAGCATTTT. Protein sequence: CASSLGAGRMQPQHF.

This clonotype was counted only a few times. The rearrangement joins TRBV7-2 to TRBJ2-3; the D is unclear. CDR1 is SGHTA, CDR2 FQGNSA, per germline. The CDR3 is 14 residues long. Trimming stripped 1 base from V and 2 bases from J, with 7 bases between. Here the CDR3 reads CASSLDGITDTQYF. In nucleotides, the CDR3 is TGTGCCAGCAGCTTAGACGGTATCACAGATACGCAGTATTTT.

This chain links TRBV4-1 with TRBJ1-2, with a weak D call TRBD1 (5 bases). V was trimmed by 1 base and J by 4 bases, leaving 25 bases between them. The germline V gene encodes CDR1 MGHRA and CDR2 YSYEKL. This CDR3 region has 19 residues. The CDR3 DNA follows: TGCGCCAGCAGCCAAGGGCTTTTCGCCAATGTTGGGGCGGGCTATGGCTACACCTTC. Translated, it gives CASSQGLFANVGAGYGYTF.

This chain uses TRBV27 with TRBJ2-7, with 8 bases fitting TRBD1. This CDR3 region has 15 residues. CDR1 is MNHEY and CDR2 is SMNVEV in the germline V gene (reference sequence). The trim removed 2 bases at V and 2 bases at J, leaving 5 bases unmatched. CDR3 DNA sequence: TGTGCCAGCAGTTTAGAGTCAGGGGGCGCCTACGAGCAGTACTTC. Translated: CASSLESGGAYEQYF.

V usage is TRBV5-1 and J usage is TRBJ2-7; tentative D call: TRBD2 (5 bases). CDR3 size: 17 residues. V was trimmed by 4 bases and J by 1 base, leaving 21 bases between them. The germline V gene encodes CDR1 SGHRS and CDR2 YFSETQ. The CDR3 protein is CASSPYPPSSASYEQYF. CDR3 DNA: TGCGCCAGCAGCCCCTACCCTCCTAGCTCGGCGTCCTACGAGCAGTACTTC.

The J gene is TRBJ2-1, the V gene TRBV6-2 or TRBV6-3; 13 bases align to TRBD2. V shed 6 bases, J shed 4 bases, and the junction held 6 bases outside the gene matches. The germline V gene encodes CDR1 MNHEY and CDR2 SVGEGT. This CDR3 has 16 residues. The CDR3 region has the DNA TGTGCCAGCAGCCAAGCGGGACTAGCGGGGTACAATGAGCAGTTCTTC. Its translation is CASSQAGLAGYNEQFF.

This chain joins TRBV13 and TRBJ2-7; the D is unclear. Germline assignment: CDR1 PRHDT and CDR2 FYEKMQ (reference sequence). Trimming removed 5 bases at V and 3 bases at J, with 8 bases between. The CDR3 is 12 amino acids. CDR3 region: CASSRQYYEQYF. The CDR3 DNA reads TGTGCCAGCAGCCGTCAGTACTACGAGCAGTACTTC.

A few counts support this clonotype. The J gene is TRBJ1-6, the V gene TRBV12-3 or TRBV12-4; D call uncertain. CDR3 length: 12 amino acids. Trimming took 2 bases from V and 10 from J, leaving 6 bases between them. The CDR3 sequence is CASSLIGSPLHF. CDR3 coding DNA: TGTGCCAGCAGTTTAATCGGATCACCCCTCCACTTT.

This clonotype was counted only a few times. This chain joins TRBV7-9 and TRBJ2-7, with D possibly called TRBD1 or TRBD2 (5 bases each). The length of the CDR3 is 12 residues. Germline V gives CDR1 SEHNR, CDR2 FQNEAQ (reference sequence). V dropped 5 bases and J dropped 4 bases, with 9 bases sitting between them. The CDR3 protein is CASSGTVYEQYF. CDR3 nucleotides: TGTGCCAGCAGCGGGACCGTTTACGAGCAGTACTTC.

The CDR3 DNA is TGTGCCAGCTCCACCGGGCTAGCGGGGATCTCAGATACGCAGTATTTT. The encoded protein is CASSTGLAGISDTQYF. The chain combines TRBV18 with TRBJ2-3; TRBD2 agrees at 9 bases. This CDR3 comprises 16 residues. V gave up 6 bases and J gave up 4 bases; unmatched junction bases: 11. Germline loops: CDR1 KGHSH, CDR2 LQKENI. Together with reference TRBV18 and TRBJ2-3, the CDR3 gives the full variable domain: NAGVMQNPRHLVRRRGQEARLRCSPMKGHSHVYWYRQLPEEGLKFMVYLQKENIIDESGMPKERFSAEFPKEGPSILRIQQVVRGDSAAYFCASSTGLAGISDTQYFGPGTRLTVL.

This clonotype occurred a few times. This chain joins TRBV4-3 and TRBJ1-1; TRBD1 might be the D (6 bases). Looked up from germline, CDR1 is LGHNA and CDR2 is YSLEER. Trimming cost V 0 bases and J 5 bases, with 13 bases left between them. The CDR3 length is 15 residues. CDR3 in amino acids: CASSQDGGQWTEAFF. The DNA for the CDR3 is TGCGCCAGCAGCCAAGATGGGGGGCAGTGGACTGAAGCTTTCTTT.

The genes are TRBV11-2 and TRBJ2-2; D possibly corresponds to TRBD2 (5 bases). Between the trimmed V and J ends, which lost 3 bases and 0 bases, there was a span of 14 bases. There are 17 residues in the CDR3. Germline V CDR1 and CDR2: SGHAT, FQNNGV. CDR3 in DNA: TGTGCCAGCAGCTTTTATTCGGCGGGCGCGAACACCGGGGAGCTGTTTTTT. Translated: CASSFYSAGANTGELFF.

This CDR3 is CASSPSGGPETQYF. The DNA for the CDR3 is TGCGCCAGCAGCCCGAGCGGGGGGCCGGAGACCCAGTACTTC. The genes are TRBV4-3 and TRBJ2-5, with 9 bases identical to TRBD2. The CDR3 covers 14 residues. Germline assignment: CDR1 LGHNA and CDR2 YSLEER. The V gene end was trimmed by 4 bases and the J gene end by 5 bases; junction bases not matched to a gene: 5.

This clonotype has only a few counts. This sequence joins TRBV12-3 or TRBV12-4 and TRBJ2-4; tentatively, D is TRBD1 (6 bases). The CDR3 loop spans 15 amino acids. V was trimmed by 5 bases and J by 2 bases, leaving 13 bases between them. CDR3 residues: CASSPGDRPKNIQYF. In DNA form, the CDR3 reads TGTGCCAGCAGTCCAGGTGACAGGCCCAAAAACATTCAGTACTTC.

The gene calls are TRBV6-1 and TRBJ2-2; either TRBD1 or TRBD2 may fit D (5 bases each). The germline V gene has CDR1 MNHNS and CDR2 SASEGT. This CDR3 spans 13 amino acids. Trimming shortened V by 6 bases and J by 7 bases, and 12 bases separated the two germline ends. CDR3: CASSKRDGGELFF. The CDR3 coding sequence is TGTGCCAGCAGCAAAAGGGACGGCGGGGAGCTGTTTTTT.

This clonotype was counted a few times. The chain is built from TRBV6-2 or TRBV6-3 and TRBJ2-5, with 8 bases that match TRBD1. This CDR3 has 14 amino acids. V trimming: 2 bases; J trimming: 5 bases; junction bases outside the gene matches: 4. The germline V gene has CDR1 MNHEY and CDR2 SVGEGT. CDR3 loop: CASSYRRTGETQYF. DNA for the CDR3: TGTGCCAGCAGTTACAGGAGGACAGGGGAGACCCAGTACTTC.

This chain joins TRBV2 and TRBJ2-2, with D possibly being TRBD2 (5 bases). The germline V and J ends were trimmed by 6 bases and 0 bases, with 11 bases remaining between them. Germline V CDR1 and CDR2: SNHLY, FYNNEI. The CDR3 contains 15 residues. CDR3 residues: CASRYEGANTGELFF. The CDR3 nucleotides are TGTGCCAGCAGATATGAGGGAGCGAACACCGGGGAGCTGTTTTTT.

The chain has TRBV7-9 and TRBJ2-3; D gene ambiguous. V was shortened by 8 bases and J by 0 bases, with 12 bases between the two germline ends. Germline V gene lookup returns CDR1 SEHNR and CDR2 FQNEAQ (reference sequence). The CDR3 runs to 14 residues. For the CDR3, the DNA is TGTGCCAGCGGTATATCCCTTAGCACAGATACGCAGTATTTT. It encodes CASGISLSTDTQYF.

This chain links TRBV12-3 or TRBV12-4 with TRBJ2-5; the match to TRBD1 covers 9 bases. The CDR3 has 15 residues. V shed 5 bases and J 3 bases; nucleotides not matched to a gene: 7. CDR3: CASSNNRDREETQYF. For the CDR3, the DNA is TGTGCCAGCAGTAACAACCGGGACAGGGAAGAGACCCAGTACTTC.

This clonotype was seen more than once but under ten times. The rearrangement joins TRBV7-8 to TRBJ1-2, with TRBD1 matching over 9 bases. V was clipped by 0 bases and J by 7 bases; unmatched bases: 3. The CDR3 runs to 14 residues. From germline, CDR1 is SGHVS and CDR2 FQNEAQ. The CDR3 here is CASSLAGQGRGYTF. CDR3 DNA sequence: TGTGCCAGCAGCTTAGCGGGACAGGGACGTGGCTACACCTTC.

This clonotype came up many times. V is TRBV20-1 and J is TRBJ1-1; D uncertain. With 2 bases removed from V and 0 bases from J, the gap between germline ends came to 19 bases. This CDR3 region has 17 residues. Germline V gives CDR1 DFQATT, CDR2 SNEGSKA (reference sequence). The CDR3 loop reads CSARPREKGALNTEAFF. For the CDR3, the DNA is TGCAGTGCTAGACCACGGGAGAAGGGCGCCCTGAACACTGAAGCTTTCTTT.

In this sample, this clonotype turned up a few times. V is TRBV6-1 and J is TRBJ1-1; tentative D call: TRBD1 (5 bases). V was shortened by 6 bases and J by 8 bases, with 16 bases between the two germline ends. CDR3 size: 13 residues. Germline assignment: CDR1 MNHNS and CDR2 SASEGT. The CDR3 loop is CASRIIRDGEAFF. In DNA form, the CDR3 reads TGTGCCAGCAGAATCATCCGGGACGGGGAAGCTTTCTTT.

CDR3 bases: TGCGCCAGCAGCGCCAGGCTTCTCGGCACAGATACGCAGTATTTT. Its protein product is CASSARLLGTDTQYF. V is TRBV4-3 and J is TRBJ2-3; D is unclear. The CDR3 consists of 15 residues. Germline V gene sequence: CDR1 LGHNA, CDR2 YSLEER. Trimming shortened V by 5 bases and J by 1 base, and 13 bases separated the two germline ends.

The chain uses TRBV3-1 and TRBJ2-1, with TRBD2 matching over 10 bases. Losses at the gene ends were 3 bases for V and 6 bases for J; bases not matched to a gene: 5. The CDR3 contains 15 residues. Germline loops: CDR1 LGHDT, CDR2 YNNKEL (reference sequence). The CDR3 DNA sequence: TGTGCCAGCAGCCATCTAGCGGGAGTGGGCAATGAGCAGTTCTTC. This sequence encodes CASSHLAGVGNEQFF.

This chain joins TRBV15 and TRBJ2-7; D is unresolved. Trimming stripped 2 bases from V and 4 bases from J, with 15 bases between. This CDR3 has 15 residues. Germline CDR1 is LNHNV and CDR2 is YYDKDF (reference sequence). CDR3 region: CATSRLPVAAYEQYF. CDR3 bases: TGTGCCACCAGCAGACTCCCGGTGGCAGCGTACGAGCAGTACTTC. Based on the CDR3 plus reference TRBV15 and TRBJ2-7, the full variable domain is DAMVIQNPRYQVTQFGKPVTLSCSQTLNHNVMYWYQQKSSQAPKLLFHYYDKDFNNEADTPDNFQSRRPNTSFCFLDIRSPGLGDTAMYLCATSRLPVAAYEQYFGPGTRLTVT.

This clonotype was seen many times. The chain joins TRBV12-3 or TRBV12-4 to TRBJ1-4; a weak D match, TRBD1 (5 bases). Trimming shortened V by 5 bases and J by 8 bases, and 15 bases separated the two germline ends. CDR3 size: 14 residues. This CDR3 reads CASSPGTVSEKLFF. Here the CDR3 DNA reads TGTGCCAGCAGTCCCGGGACCGTATCGGAAAAACTGTTTTTT.

The V and J genes are TRBV6-5 and TRBJ2-5; tentative D call: TRBD1 (5 bases). Looked up from germline, CDR1 is MNHEY and CDR2 is SVGAGI. This CDR3 spans 13 amino acids. With 2 bases removed from V and 5 bases from J, the gap between germline ends came to 9 bases. Here the CDR3 reads CASSYDSKETQYF. The CDR3 nucleotides are TGTGCCAGCAGTTACGACAGTAAGGAGACCCAGTACTTC.

This chain joins TRBV20-1 and TRBJ1-1, with D tentatively TRBD1 (5 bases). The CDR3 is 13 amino acids. Trimming removed 6 bases at V and 4 bases at J, with 15 bases between. Germline CDR1 reads DFQATT; CDR2 reads SNEGSKA (reference sequence). DNA for the CDR3: TGCAGTGCCTGGACGGGGGGTTCCACTGAAGCTTTCTTT. Amino acid sequence: CSAWTGGSTEAFF.

V gene TRBV20-1 combines with J gene TRBJ2-3; possibly TRBD1 for D (7 bases). Trimming removed 6 bases at V and 5 bases at J, with 21 bases between. Germline CDR1 and CDR2: DFQATT and SNEGSKA (reference sequence). The CDR3 length is 15 residues. This chain's CDR3 is CSAGWGGTARDTQYF. The DNA for the CDR3 is TGCAGTGCGGGGTGGGGCGGGACAGCAAGAGATACGCAGTATTTT.

The chain is built from TRBV12-3 or TRBV12-4 and TRBJ1-2; 8 nucleotides align to TRBD1. This CDR3 has 14 amino acids. The J segment lost 9 bases and the V segment lost 2 bases, leaving 8 bases of the junction unmatched. For the CDR3, the DNA is TGTGCCAGCAGTTTAATATTCGGGACAGGACGCTACACCTTC. It translates to CASSLIFGTGRYTF.

The genes are TRBV5-5 and TRBJ1-1; no definite D call. The germline V gene has CDR1 SGHKS and CDR2 YYEKEE (reference sequence). The CDR3 runs to 14 residues. The V end lost 5 bases, the J end lost 0 bases, and 11 bases lay between the germline ends. CDR3 region: CASRRQSLNTEAFF. The CDR3 DNA follows: TGTGCCAGCAGGCGGCAGAGCTTGAACACTGAAGCTTTCTTT.

This clonotype was recorded a few times. V and J are TRBV24-1 and TRBJ2-3, with TRBD2 matching 9 bases. CDR3 length: 16 amino acids. CDR1 and CDR2 from the germline V gene are KGHDR and SFDVKD. Trimming removed 0 bases from V and 2 bases from J; junction bases left unmatched: 2. In DNA, the CDR3 is TGTGCCACCAGTGATTTGACTAGCGGGTTCACAGATACGCAGTATTTT. It is translated as CATSDLTSGFTDTQYF.